This T cell receptor beta chain was identified during a study of regulatory T cells in long-lasting Graves disease. Whole-study context: The term persistent Graves' disease signified upward of 5 years on antithyroid drugs with positive TSH receptor antibodies. Findings and limits, study-wide: Public clonotype sharing was higher in persistent than newly diagnosed patients.

Time point denoted: persistent/refractory GD, antithyroid drugs over 5 years with positive TRAb. Extracted RNA from PBMCs served as the source of the TCR library. About this clonotype: Its specificity is not known.

Libraries of TCR beta came from iRepertoire HTBI primers plus Arm-PCR of CDR3 regions. TCRdb re-analysed the multiplex PCR reads in MiXCR, keeping a single row per CDR3 protein. The sample has roughly 360,000 distinct CDR3 sequences; more than 20% are singletons. The CDR3 runs to 15 residues. Trimming at V came to 5 bases and at J to 5 bases, leaving 4 bases not matched to a gene. Germline-derived CDR1 and CDR2 are SGHVS and FQNEAQ. The specimen comprised peripheral blood mononuclear cells (PBMCs), sampled when the disease was refractory, from a patient treated with antithyroid drugs. The sequence came from a woman aged 35 to 49 with Graves disease. The V call is TRBV7-8, the J call TRBJ2-6; 9 bases match TRBD1. The CDR3 DNA follows: TGTGCCAGCAGCATCGACAGGGGGTGGGCCAACGTCCTGACTTTC. Amino acid sequence: CASSIDRGWANVLTF.